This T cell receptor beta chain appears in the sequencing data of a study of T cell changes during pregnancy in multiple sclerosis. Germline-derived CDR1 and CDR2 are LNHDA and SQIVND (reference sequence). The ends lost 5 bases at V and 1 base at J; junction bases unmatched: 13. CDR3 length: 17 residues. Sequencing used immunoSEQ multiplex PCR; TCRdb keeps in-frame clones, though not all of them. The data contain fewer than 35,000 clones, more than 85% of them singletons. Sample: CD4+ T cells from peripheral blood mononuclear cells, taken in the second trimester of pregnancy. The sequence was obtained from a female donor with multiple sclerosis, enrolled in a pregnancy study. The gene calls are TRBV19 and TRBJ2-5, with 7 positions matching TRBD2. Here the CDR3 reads CASSPGVGGRIQETQYF. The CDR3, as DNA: TGTGCCAGTAGTCCAGGAGTGGGGGGGAGGATCCAAGAGACCCAGTACTTC.